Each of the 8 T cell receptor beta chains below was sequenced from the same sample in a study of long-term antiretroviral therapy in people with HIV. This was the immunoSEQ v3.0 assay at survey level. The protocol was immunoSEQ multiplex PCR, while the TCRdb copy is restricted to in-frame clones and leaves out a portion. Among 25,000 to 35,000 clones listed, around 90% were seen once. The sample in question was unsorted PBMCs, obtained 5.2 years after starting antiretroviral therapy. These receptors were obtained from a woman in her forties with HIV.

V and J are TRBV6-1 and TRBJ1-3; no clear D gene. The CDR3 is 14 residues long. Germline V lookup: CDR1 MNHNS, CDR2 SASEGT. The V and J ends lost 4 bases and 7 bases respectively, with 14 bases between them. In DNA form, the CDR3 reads TGTGCCAGCAGTGGGCCTGGGCGAGGGAACACCATATATTTT. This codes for CASSGPGRGNTIYF.

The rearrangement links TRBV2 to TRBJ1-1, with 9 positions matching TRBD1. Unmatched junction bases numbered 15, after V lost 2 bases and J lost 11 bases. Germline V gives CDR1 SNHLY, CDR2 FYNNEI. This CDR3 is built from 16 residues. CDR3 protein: CASSEWGGQGTVGAFF. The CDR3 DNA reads TGTGCCAGCAGTGAATGGGGTGGACAGGGGACAGTAGGGGCTTTCTTT.

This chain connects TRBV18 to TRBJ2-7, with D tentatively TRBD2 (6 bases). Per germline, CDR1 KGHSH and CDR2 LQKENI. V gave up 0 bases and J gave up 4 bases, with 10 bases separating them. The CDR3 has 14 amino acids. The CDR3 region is CASSPPGGVYEQYF. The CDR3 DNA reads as TGTGCCAGCTCACCACCGGGGGGAGTTTACGAGCAGTACTTC.

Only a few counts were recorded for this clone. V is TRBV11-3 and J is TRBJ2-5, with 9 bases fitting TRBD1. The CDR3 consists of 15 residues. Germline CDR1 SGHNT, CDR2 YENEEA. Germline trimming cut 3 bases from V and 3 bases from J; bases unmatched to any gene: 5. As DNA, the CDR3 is TGTGCCAGCAGCTTGGATGGGACAGGGAAAGAGACCCAGTACTTC. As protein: CASSLDGTGKETQYF.

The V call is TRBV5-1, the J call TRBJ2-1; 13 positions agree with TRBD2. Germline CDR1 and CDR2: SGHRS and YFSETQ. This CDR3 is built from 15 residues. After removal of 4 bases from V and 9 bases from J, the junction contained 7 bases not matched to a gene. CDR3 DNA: TGCGCCAGCAGCCGGACTAGCGGGAGTTTCAGTGAGCAGTTCTTC. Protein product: CASSRTSGSFSEQFF.

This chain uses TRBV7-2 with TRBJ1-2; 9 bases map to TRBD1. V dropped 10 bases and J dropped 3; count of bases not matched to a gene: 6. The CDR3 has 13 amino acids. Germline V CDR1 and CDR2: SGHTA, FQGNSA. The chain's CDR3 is CATDRGGYYGYTF. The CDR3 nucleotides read TGTGCCACTGACAGGGGGGGTTACTATGGCTACACCTTC.

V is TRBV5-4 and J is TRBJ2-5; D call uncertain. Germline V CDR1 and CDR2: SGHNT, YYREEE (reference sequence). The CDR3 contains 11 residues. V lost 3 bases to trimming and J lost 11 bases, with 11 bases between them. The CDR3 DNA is TGTGCCAGCAGCTCGAAAGGGATGCAGTACTTC. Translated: CASSSKGMQYF.

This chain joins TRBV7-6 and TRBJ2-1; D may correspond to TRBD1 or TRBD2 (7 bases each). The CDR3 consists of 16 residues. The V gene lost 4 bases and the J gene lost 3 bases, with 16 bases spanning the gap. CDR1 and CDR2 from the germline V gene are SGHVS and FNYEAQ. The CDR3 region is CASSSLRGGFYNEQFF. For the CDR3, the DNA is TGTGCCAGCAGCTCGCTCAGGGGGGGTTTCTACAATGAGCAGTTCTTC.